This T cell receptor beta chain was profiled in a study of blood T cell repertoires in COVID-19. About the research overall: The samples span acute and convalescent COVID-19 from the United States, Italy and Spain. T cells, B-cell-depleted T cells, or PBMCs supplied cDNA or gDNA.

After removal of 6 bases from V and 2 bases from J, the junction contained 6 bases not matched to a gene. CDR1 is MNHEY, CDR2 SVGEGT, per germline. CDR3 length: 14 residues. TCRdb's table, derived via immunoSEQ multiplex PCR, lists solely in-frame clones and lacks some. The sample includes around 64,000 clones, 86% of them seen just once. Sequencing was done on a sample of peripheral blood. The clonotype comes from a man aged 25-45 years with acute or convalescent COVID-19. V is TRBV6-2 or TRBV6-3 and J is TRBJ2-7, with 8 bases lining up with TRBD1. CDR3 coding DNA: TGTGCCAGCAGCACTGGACAGGGAACCTACGAGCAGTACTTC. Translated, it gives CASSTGQGTYEQYF.